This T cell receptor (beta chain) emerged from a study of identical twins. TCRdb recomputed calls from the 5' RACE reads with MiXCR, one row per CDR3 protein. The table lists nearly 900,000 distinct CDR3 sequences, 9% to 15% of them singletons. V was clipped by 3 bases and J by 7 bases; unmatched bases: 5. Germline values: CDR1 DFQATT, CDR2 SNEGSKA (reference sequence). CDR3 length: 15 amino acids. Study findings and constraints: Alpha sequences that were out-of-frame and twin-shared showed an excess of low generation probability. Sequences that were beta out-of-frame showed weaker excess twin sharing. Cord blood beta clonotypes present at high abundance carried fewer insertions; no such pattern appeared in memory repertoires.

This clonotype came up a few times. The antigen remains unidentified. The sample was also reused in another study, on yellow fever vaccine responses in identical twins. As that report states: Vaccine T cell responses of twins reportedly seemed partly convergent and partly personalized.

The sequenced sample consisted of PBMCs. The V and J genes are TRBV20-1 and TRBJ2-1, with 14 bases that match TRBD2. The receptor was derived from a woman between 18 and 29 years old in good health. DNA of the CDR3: TGCAGTGCTAGGGGACTAGCGGGAGAGATAAATGAGCAGTTCTTC. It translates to CSARGLAGEINEQFF.